Listed below are T cell receptor beta chains from one sample, sequenced in a study of cytomegalovirus exposure and HLA in healthy donors. Sequencing was performed with immunoSEQ multiplex PCR; in TCRdb, only in-frame clones are kept and a portion is missing. The data hold about 130,000 clones, with about 73% observed a single time. Sequenced input: PBMCs. The receptors were gathered from a woman aged 45-60 years in good health and CMV-seropositive. The CDR3 runs from the conserved cysteine through the conserved F or W. The D gene is left open where the match is weak. Size is stated for part of the rows, as once, few or many counts, or as a class when the clone is expanded.

d_gene,j_gene,v_gene,abundance,CDR3aa,CDR3nt
-,TRBJ2-5,TRBV2,few,CASLGHPKPETQYF,TGTGCCAGTCTCGGTCACCCCAAACCAGAGACCCAGTACTTC
TRBD1,TRBJ1-2,TRBV7-2,-,CASSQDRVDGYTF,TGTGCCAGCAGCCAGGACAGGGTGGACGGCTACACCTTC
-,TRBJ2-7,TRBV19,-,CASSIVSGQYPYEQYF,TGTGCCAGTAGTATTGTGTCGGGTCAATACCCCTACGAGCAGTACTTC
TRBD1,TRBJ2-7,TRBV30,-,CAWNRDSGTREQYF,TGTGCCTGGAACCGGGACAGTGGTACGCGGGAGCAGTACTTC
-,TRBJ2-7,TRBV10-3,-,CAISETGTYEQYF,TGTGCCATCAGTGAGACAGGGACCTACGAGCAGTACTTC
TRBD1,TRBJ1-6,TRBV5-1,-,CASSLRDSDSSPLHF,TGCGCCAGCAGCTTGCGGGACAGCGATTCCTCACCCCTCCACTTT
-,TRBJ1-6,TRBV6-4,-,CASSDQEGDSPLHF,TGTGCCAGCAGTGACCAGGAAGGGGATTCACCCCTCCACTTT
-,TRBJ2-3,TRBV4-1,-,CASSQGAWGADTQYF,TGCGCCAGCAGCCAGGGTGCGTGGGGGGCAGATACGCAGTATTTT
TRBD2,TRBJ2-1,TRBV7-2,once,CASSSGSGGPYNEQFF,TGTGCCAGCAGCTCCGGTAGCGGGGGACCCTACAATGAGCAGTTCTTC
TRBD1,TRBJ2-7,TRBV30,-,CAWNDRAGAEQYF,TGTGCCTGGAACGACAGGGCCGGGGCCGAGCAGTACTTC
-,TRBJ1-4,TRBV6-5,once,CASSYQAGISEKLFF,TGTGCCAGCAGTTACCAGGCAGGGATCTCTGAAAAACTGTTTTTT
TRBD1,TRBJ1-5,TRBV5-4,-,CASSLGGTGGNQPQHF,TGTGCCAGCAGCTTGGGTGGGACAGGGGGCAATCAGCCCCAGCATTTT
TRBD2,TRBJ2-7,TRBV29-1,-,CSAILAGHDEQYF,TGCAGCGCCATACTAGCGGGGCACGACGAGCAGTACTTC
-,TRBJ2-3,TRBV4-3,-,CASSRRRGGTDTQYF,TGCGCCAGCAGTCGGAGGCGGGGTGGGACGGATACGCAGTATTTT
TRBD1,TRBJ1-5,TRBV11-2,-,CASSPDRGSNQPQHF,TGTGCCAGCAGCCCCGACAGGGGAAGCAATCAGCCCCAGCATTTT
-,TRBJ2-7,TRBV28,-,CASSSPGLHLYEQYF,TGTGCCAGCAGTTCCCCCGGACTACATCTCTACGAGCAGTACTTC
-,TRBJ2-7,TRBV6-5,-,CASLYSPPNSYEQYF,TGTGCCAGCTTATACAGCCCTCCTAACTCCTACGAGCAGTACTTC
TRBD1,TRBJ2-3,TRBV6-1,-,CASREDRGRTDTQYF,TGTGCCAGCAGAGAAGACAGGGGCCGCACAGATACGCAGTATTTT
-,TRBJ2-7,TRBV27,-,CASSKNPVNSYEQYF,TGTGCCAGCAGCAAAAACCCAGTGAACTCCTACGAGCAGTACTTC
-,TRBJ1-2,TRBV6-6,few,CASSSKPISLGYTF,TGTGCCAGCAGTTCCAAGCCTATTTCCCTAGGCTACACCTTC
TRBD1,TRBJ1-5,TRBV12-5,-,CASGLAGQGYQPQHF,TGTGCTAGTGGTTTGGCCGGACAGGGTTATCAGCCCCAGCATTTT
TRBD2,TRBJ2-5,TRBV5-1,-,CASSLEGTSYPETQYF,TGCGCCAGCAGCTTGGAAGGGACTAGCTATCCAGAGACCCAGTACTTC
-,TRBJ1-6,TRBV7-6,-,CASSSRTVPSNNSPLHF,TGTGCCAGCAGCTCTAGAACGGTCCCCTCGAATAATTCACCCCTCCACTTT